This TCR beta chain was observed in a study of blood T cell repertoires in COVID-19. Study as a whole: The study drew acute and convalescent COVID-19 samples from the United States, Italy and Spain.

The CDR3 totals 11 residues. The V and J ends lost 7 bases and 11 bases respectively, with 10 bases between them. Profiling relied on immunoSEQ multiplex PCR, and the TCRdb table lists in-frame clones only, not all of them. The sample carries a few hundred thousand clones, approximately 88% recorded once. Sequenced sample: peripheral blood. This sequence was found in a woman in her 70s with COVID-19, enrolled during active disease. The chain joins TRBV5-3 to TRBJ1-6, with D maybe TRBD1 (6 bases). TRBV5-3 is assigned to the ORF class and has an uncertain function. The CDR3 bases are TGTGCCAGACAGGGGTTCCCACCCCTCCACTTT. Its protein product is CARQGFPPLHF.